This T cell receptor beta chain was identified in a study of blood T cell repertoires in COVID-19. Study overall: T cells, B-cell-depleted T cells, or PBMCs provided the cDNA or gDNA that served as material.

Sequenced by immunoSEQ multiplex PCR; TCRdb stores in-frame clones only, minus some. The table has tens of thousands of clones, 89% seen once. This sequence was found in a woman aged 60-70 years with active COVID-19. Sequenced input: peripheral blood.

CDR3 bases: TGTGCCAGCAGCTTCAGAGGGCCATACGAGCAGTACTTC. Translation: CASSFRGPYEQYF. This chain connects TRBV7-9 to TRBJ2-7; tentatively, D is TRBD2 (5 bases). V was pared by 3 bases and J by 4 bases, with 10 bases between. Germline CDR1 is SEHNR and CDR2 is FQNEAQ (reference sequence). The CDR3 is 13 amino acids.